The 10 T cell receptor beta chains presented below share a single source sample, sequenced in a study of blood T cell repertoires in COVID-19. The method was immunoSEQ multiplex PCR; TCRdb's version includes in-frame clones alone and lacks a portion of them. This sample has about 130,000 clones, with 60% to 85% found just once. The sequenced sample was peripheral blood. The origin of the receptors is a man older than 75 with acute or convalescent COVID-19.

The V call is TRBV5-6, the J call TRBJ2-3, with 10 bases aligning to TRBD2. Germline V gives CDR1 SGHDT, CDR2 YYEEEE. Trimming cost V 0 bases and J 2 bases; bases outside gene matches: 3. CDR3 length: 16 amino acids. For the CDR3, the DNA is TGTGCCAGCAGCTTGGTAGCGGGGGGATTCACAGATACGCAGTATTTT. Amino acid sequence: CASSLVAGGFTDTQYF.

This rearrangement joins TRBV2 to TRBJ1-6; 9 bases match TRBD1. V lost 1 base, J lost 3 bases, and 1 base stayed unmatched. The CDR3 is made up of 16 amino acids. Germline V gene data show CDR1 as SNHLY and CDR2 as FYNNEI. The CDR3 region has the DNA TGTGCCAGCAGTGAAGGGGGACAGGGCTATAATTCACCCCTCCACTTT. Its protein is CASSEGGQGYNSPLHF.

The chain is built from TRBV6-1 and TRBJ2-7, with D perhaps matching TRBD1 (6 bases). Germline V gene sequence: CDR1 MNHNS, CDR2 SASEGT. The V end lost 0 bases, the J end lost 1 base, and 13 bases lay between the germline ends. The CDR3 consists of 16 residues. The CDR3 protein is CASSEALPDSSYEQYF. In DNA form, the CDR3 reads TGTGCCAGCAGTGAAGCGCTTCCGGACAGTTCCTACGAGCAGTACTTC.

Only one count was recorded for this clone. This chain joins TRBV6-5 and TRBJ1-4, with TRBD1 as a possible D gene (6 bases). The CDR3 has 13 amino acids. Trimming stripped 5 bases from V and 5 bases from J, with 9 bases between. Germline-derived CDR1 and CDR2 are MNHEY and SVGAGI. The CDR3 bases are TGTGCCAGCAGTCGACAGGCAAATGAAAAACTGTTTTTT. Encoded protein: CASSRQANEKLFF.

The rearrangement joins TRBV7-9 to TRBJ2-1; TRBD2 aligns across 11 bases. Germline-derived CDR1 and CDR2 are SEHNR and FQNEAQ (reference sequence). This CDR3 spans 16 amino acids. The J segment lost 6 bases and the V segment lost 7 bases, leaving 11 bases of the junction unmatched. The CDR3 coding sequence is TGTGCCAGCACCGGACGGCTAGCGGGGGGTAGCAATGAGCAGTTCTTC. Translation: CASTGRLAGGSNEQFF.

This clone came up once. The J gene is TRBJ2-5, the V gene TRBV6-5; 14 nucleotides agree with TRBD2. V was clipped by 6 bases and J by 2 bases; unmatched bases: 2. This CDR3 contains 15 residues. Germline assignment: CDR1 MNHEY and CDR2 SVGAGI. For the CDR3, the DNA is TGTGCCAGCAGGAGACTAGCGGGGGGGCAAGAGACCCAGTACTTC. Translation: CASRRLAGGQETQYF.

The chain has TRBV21-1 and TRBJ1-2. TRBV21-1 has pseudogene status. The CDR3 is made up of 13 amino acids. CDR3 protein: CASSKFLPFGYTF. For the CDR3, the DNA is TGTGCCAGCAGCAAATTTCTCCCGTTTGGCTACACCTTC.

V gene TRBV6-6 combines with J gene TRBJ1-2; D is ambiguous. Trimming left V 5 bases short and J 5 bases short, with 9 bases between. The CDR3 is 12 amino acids. Germline V gene data show CDR1 as MNHNY and CDR2 as SVGAGI (reference sequence). The DNA for the CDR3 is TGTGCCAGCAGTCGTGATCAGTATGGCTACACCTTC. The encoded protein is CASSRDQYGYTF.

This chain joins TRBV29-1 and TRBJ1-1; D perhaps matches TRBD1 (5 bases). Between the trimmed V and J ends, which lost 4 bases and 4 bases, there was a span of 16 bases. CDR3 length equals 14 residues. Germline V gene data show CDR1 as SQVTM and CDR2 as ANQGSEA. The CDR3 bases are TGCAGCGTTGCTAGGGGCCGGGGGAGCACTGAAGCTTTCTTT. Its protein product is CSVARGRGSTEAFF.

This clone has only a few counts. This rearrangement joins TRBV6-5 to TRBJ2-3; 8 bases match TRBD1. J was trimmed by 6 bases and V by 2 bases; bases with no gene match: 4. There are 14 residues in the CDR3. Germline V gives CDR1 MNHEY, CDR2 SVGAGI. CDR3: CASSYGQGTDTQYF. The CDR3 DNA follows: TGTGCCAGCAGTTACGGACAGGGAACCGATACGCAGTATTTT.